This entry lists 27 T cell receptor beta chains sequenced from one sample in a study of shared clonotypes between healthy human individuals. Some clones are missing from TCRdb's copy, which holds only in-frame ones; the method was immunoSEQ multiplex PCR. The data contain roughly 1 million clones, around 74% of them singletons. The source material was memory CD4+ T cells sorted from blood. Subset given: CD45RA-negative fraction. All receptors come from a man aged 18 to 29 in good health.

This rearrangement joins TRBV15 to TRBJ2-2; 10 bases are shared with TRBD1. The V gene end was trimmed by 5 bases and the J gene end by 6 bases; junction bases not matched to a gene: 12. Germline V gene sequence: CDR1 LNHNV, CDR2 YYDKDF (reference sequence). The CDR3 extends over 17 amino acids. This CDR3 is CATSATGTGVRAGELFF. The CDR3 DNA reads as TGTGCCACCAGCGCAACCGGGACAGGGGTTCGGGCCGGGGAGCTGTTTTTT.

This rearrangement joins TRBV30 to TRBJ2-3; 13 bases map to TRBD2. The CDR3 extends over 13 amino acids. V shed 5 bases and J 7 bases; nucleotides not matched to a gene: 3. Germline V gives CDR1 GTSNPN, CDR2 SVGIG (reference sequence). DNA for the CDR3: TGTGCCTGGGTGACTAGCGGGAGGAATACGCAGTATTTT. This codes for CAWVTSGRNTQYF.

The chain combines TRBV6-1 with TRBJ1-2, with 7 bases identical to TRBD1. The CDR3 totals 12 residues. The junction had 2 bases not matched to a gene; V was cut back by 6 bases and J by 4 bases. Germline V gene data show CDR1 as MNHNS and CDR2 as SASEGT. The CDR3 coding sequence is TGTGCCAGCAGGACAGGGTCCTATGGCTACACCTTC. Protein: CASRTGSYGYTF.

The rearrangement links TRBV10-1 to TRBJ1-1, with D perhaps TRBD1 (5 bases). Germline assignment: CDR1 WNHNN and CDR2 SYGVQD (reference sequence). The CDR3 length is 15 residues. V was cut by 5 bases and J by 3 bases, with 16 bases left in between. CDR3 in DNA: TGCGCCAGCAGTCCTAGTCAGGGTCAGGACACTGAAGCTTTCTTT. It codes for CASSPSQGQDTEAFF.

V and J are TRBV23-1 and TRBJ2-1, with TRBD1 identical over 10 bases. TRBV23-1 is an ORF, with its function uncertain. CDR3 size: 18 residues. V lost 10 bases and J lost 0; bases outside the gene matches: 15. The DNA for the CDR3 is TGCGCCATCTCCCAACCAGGACAGGGGGTAAGCTCCTACAATGAGCAGTTCTTC. It translates to CAISQPGQGVSSYNEQFF.

In this sample, this clone turned up a few times. The chain links TRBV15 to TRBJ1-1, with 7 bases that match TRBD1. The CDR3 loop spans 17 amino acids. After removal of 1 base from V and 3 bases from J, the junction contained 11 bases not matched to a gene. The V gene's germline CDR1 is LNHNV and CDR2 YYDKDF (reference sequence). Written as DNA, the CDR3 is TGTGCCACCAGCAGAGGCGGACAGGCTAGATCGTACACTGAAGCTTTCTTT. This translates into CATSRGGQARSYTEAFF.

This clone turned up a few times. The chain uses TRBV5-6 and TRBJ2-3, with 8 bases that match TRBD1. CDR1 is SGHDT, CDR2 YYEEEE, per germline. The CDR3 is 18 amino acids. V lost 1 base and J lost 4; bases outside the gene matches: 14. In DNA, the CDR3 is TGTGCCAGCAGCTTGTCGCTACTCGGACAGGGCGGCGCAGATACGCAGTATTTT. It encodes CASSLSLLGQGGADTQYF.

The chain joins TRBV21-1 to TRBJ1-5; the table gives TRBD1 as D, unverified against the DNA. TRBV21-1 is an annotated pseudogene. The CDR3 has 14 residues. As DNA, the CDR3 is TGTGCCAGCAGCAAAGCGCCAGGCAATCAGCCCCAGCATTTT. This translates into CASSKAPGNQPQHF.

The V and J genes are TRBV18 and TRBJ1-5, with a weak D call TRBD1 (5 bases). The CDR3 covers 14 residues. V was cut by 3 bases and J by 4 bases, with 10 bases left in between. CDR1 is KGHSH and CDR2 is LQKENI in the germline V gene. CDR3 sequence: CASSPGARNQPQHF. The CDR3 nucleotides are TGTGCCAGCTCACCTGGGGCCAGGAATCAGCCCCAGCATTTT.

This sequence joins TRBV4-2 and TRBJ2-7; 9 bases align to TRBD2. With 0 bases clipped from V and 6 bases from J, the junction kept 6 bases outside the gene matches. This CDR3 comprises 15 residues. Looked up from germline, CDR1 is LGHNA and CDR2 is YNFKEQ. CDR3: CASSQDGSSGGEQYF. DNA for the CDR3: TGTGCCAGCAGCCAAGATGGTAGTAGCGGGGGCGAGCAGTACTTC.

The rearrangement joins TRBV10-3 to TRBJ2-1; D possibly uses TRBD1 or TRBD2 (5 bases each). V lost 6 bases and J lost 5, with 17 bases in between. CDR3 size: 15 residues. The germline CDR1 and CDR2 sequences are ENHRY and SYGVKD. The CDR3 protein is CAISGAPPTHNEQFF. The CDR3 DNA sequence: TGTGCCATCAGCGGGGCACCACCCACCCACAATGAGCAGTTCTTC.

There are a few counts of this clone. V is TRBV4-1 and J is TRBJ1-4; 10 bases match TRBD1. J lost 3 bases, V lost 3 bases, and 4 bases had no gene match. The CDR3 runs 16 residues. CDR1 and CDR2 from the germline V gene are MGHRA and YSYEKL. CDR3 in amino acids: CASSHRDRGSNEKLFF. In DNA form, the CDR3 reads TGCGCCAGCAGCCACCGGGACAGGGGATCTAATGAAAAACTGTTTTTT.

This sequence joins TRBV20-1 and TRBJ2-7; the D is unclear. Trimming removed 7 bases from V and 0 bases from J, with 7 bases in between. CDR1 is DFQATT and CDR2 is SNEGSKA in the germline V gene (reference sequence). The length of the CDR3 is 11 residues. The CDR3 DNA follows: TGCAGTGTCACGAACTCCTACGAGCAGTACTTC. Amino acids: CSVTNSYEQYF.

CDR3 sequence: CASSFGGRQGGLLGGYTF. The CDR3, as DNA: TGTGCCAGCAGTTTTGGGGGGAGACAGGGAGGACTTCTAGGTGGCTACACCTTC. V gene TRBV28 combines with J gene TRBJ1-2; the match to TRBD1 covers 7 bases. V lost 3 bases and J lost 7; bases outside the gene matches: 20. CDR1 and CDR2 (germline): MDHEN, SYDVKM. This CDR3 is built from 18 residues.

The sample holds a few counts of this clone. The chain has TRBV5-1 and TRBJ2-7; 7 positions match TRBD1. The CDR3 totals 14 residues. CDR1 and CDR2 (germline): SGHRS, YFSETQ. J was trimmed by 3 bases and V by 0 bases; bases with no gene match: 3. The CDR3 bases are TGCGCCAGCAGCTTGGTGGGACAGAACTACGAGCAGTACTTC. It translates to CASSLVGQNYEQYF.

This clone was recorded a few times. CDR3 residues: CASSLQGRASEQYF. CDR3 sequence (DNA): TGTGCCAGCAGCTTACAGGGAAGGGCCTCCGAGCAGTACTTC. This chain links TRBV7-8 with TRBJ2-7; perhaps TRBD1 as D (5 bases). The length of the CDR3 is 14 residues. V gave up 2 bases and J gave up 6 bases, with 14 bases separating them. Germline CDR1 reads SGHVS; CDR2 reads FQNEAQ.

The chain couples TRBV5-1 to TRBJ2-3; 8 positions agree with TRBD2. CDR3 size: 19 residues. Trimming cost V 0 bases and J 0 bases; bases outside gene matches: 12. Germline CDR1 and CDR2: SGHRS and YFSETQ. The CDR3 bases are TGCGCCAGCAGCTTGGGACTTCTAGCGGGCGGTTTTAGCACAGATACGCAGTATTTT. This sequence encodes CASSLGLLAGGFSTDTQYF.

The chain couples TRBV7-2 to TRBJ2-7; a possible D gene is TRBD2 (5 bases). The germline V and J ends were trimmed by 2 bases and 0 bases, with 11 bases remaining between them. Per the germline V gene, CDR1 is SGHTA and CDR2 is FQGNSA. The CDR3 covers 15 residues. CDR3 protein: CASSLWGTSSYEQYF. CDR3 DNA: TGTGCCAGCAGCTTATGGGGTACTAGCTCCTACGAGCAGTACTTC.

This sequence joins TRBV7-3 and TRBJ2-2, with 9 bases fitting TRBD1. V dropped 5 bases and J dropped 2; count of bases not matched to a gene: 6. The CDR3 length is 16 residues. CDR1 and CDR2 from the germline V gene are SGHTA and FQGTGA. CDR3 in amino acids: CASSPTGGTNTGELFF. For the CDR3, the DNA is TGTGCCAGCAGCCCGACAGGGGGAACTAACACCGGGGAGCTGTTTTTT.

This clone was seen once. The chain recombines TRBV5-6 with TRBJ2-3; the D is unclear. The CDR3 is made up of 13 amino acids. Germline CDR1 reads SGHDT; CDR2 reads YYEEEE. The V and J ends lost 4 bases and 2 bases respectively, with 8 bases between them. The CDR3 reads CASSDLSTDTQYF. CDR3 DNA: TGTGCCAGCAGCGACCTCTCCACAGATACGCAGTATTTT. The variable domain in full, with the rest retrieved from reference TRBV5-6 and TRBJ2-3, is DAGVTQSPTHLIKTRGQQVTLRCSPKSGHDTVSWYQQALGQGPQFIFQYYEEEERQRGNFPDRFSGHQFPNYSSELNVNALLLGDSALYLCASSDLSTDTQYFGPGTRLTVL.

This rearrangement joins TRBV9 to TRBJ1-6; 10 positions match TRBD1. The CDR3 sequence is 15 residues long. V dropped 5 bases and J dropped 10; count of bases not matched to a gene: 9. Germline CDR1 reads SGDLS; CDR2 reads YYNGEE. The CDR3 is CASRTRTGGRSPLHF. CDR3 DNA: TGTGCCAGCAGAACTAGGACAGGGGGACGATCACCCCTCCACTTT.

This CDR3 is CASSARGGQGFYNEQFF. As DNA, the CDR3 is TGTGCCAGCAGCGCTCGTGGGGGACAGGGGTTCTACAATGAGCAGTTCTTC. The J gene is TRBJ2-1, the V gene TRBV9, with 10 bases that match TRBD1. This CDR3 spans 17 amino acids. V dropped 3 bases and J dropped 3; count of bases not matched to a gene: 9. Per germline, CDR1 SGDLS and CDR2 YYNGEE.

The V gene is TRBV6-4, the J gene TRBJ2-2; D gene unclear. In germline, CDR1 is MRHNA, CDR2 SNTAGT. CDR3 length equals 14 residues. Between the trimmed V and J ends, which lost 6 bases and 1 base, there was a span of 9 bases. CDR3 sequence: CASSPTMNTGELFF. The CDR3 DNA reads TGTGCCAGCAGCCCAACAATGAACACCGGGGAGCTGTTTTTT.

The chain couples TRBV11-2 to TRBJ1-6; D unresolved. V was shortened by 3 bases and J by 5 bases, with 8 bases between the two germline ends. Looked up from germline, CDR1 is SGHAT and CDR2 is FQNNGV. CDR3 length: 14 residues. The CDR3 DNA reads as TGTGCCAGCAGCTTGAAGACGGATAATTCACCCCTCCACTTT. Translation gives CASSLKTDNSPLHF.

The chain combines TRBV2 with TRBJ2-1; no clear D gene. V lost 2 bases and J 4 bases, leaving 9 bases between the germline ends. CDR3 size: 14 residues. CDR1 is SNHLY and CDR2 is FYNNEI in the germline V gene. As DNA, the CDR3 is TGTGCCAGCAGTGAATTTCGAAATTACAATGAGCAGTTCTTC. This gives the protein CASSEFRNYNEQFF.

J is TRBJ1-1 and V is TRBV5-4; D remains unclear. Germline CDR1 is SGHNT and CDR2 is YYREEE (reference sequence). V dropped 2 bases and J dropped 2 bases, with 13 bases sitting between them. This CDR3 is built from 15 residues. This chain's CDR3 is CASSLDPQHNTEAFF. As DNA, the CDR3 is TGTGCCAGCAGCTTAGACCCACAGCACAACACTGAAGCTTTCTTT. Full variable domain (outside the CDR3, taken from reference TRBV5-4 and TRBJ1-1): ETGVTQSPTHLIKTRGQQVTLRCSSQSGHNTVSWYQQALGQGPQFIFQYYREEENGRGNFPPRFSGLQFPNYSSELNVNALELDDSALYLCASSLDPQHNTEAFFGQGTRLTVV.

This rearrangement joins TRBV27 to TRBJ2-5, with D possibly matching TRBD2 (5 bases). This CDR3 is built from 14 residues. V was trimmed by 4 bases and J by 5 bases, leaving 14 bases between them. Germline lookup yields CDR1 MNHEY and CDR2 SMNVEV (reference sequence). The CDR3 nucleotides read TGTGCCAGCAGTTCACTAGTACGCCTCGAGACCCAGTACTTC. It encodes CASSSLVRLETQYF.